This entry describes one T cell receptor beta chain. The sample comes from a study of blood T cell repertoires in COVID-19. Background on the study: T cells, B-cell-depleted T cells, or PBMCs provided the cDNA or gDNA that served as material.

Data came from immunoSEQ multiplex PCR; TCRdb stores just in-frame clones and leaves some out. This table holds 85,000 to 130,000 clones, around 82% found once. V lost 5 bases, J lost 4 bases, and 5 bases stayed unmatched. Germline V gene data show CDR1 as SGHNT and CDR2 as YENEEA. The CDR3 loop spans 14 amino acids. The sequence came from a man in his fifties or sixties with acute or convalescent COVID-19. The rearrangement links TRBV11-3 to TRBJ2-1; 7 bases match TRBD2. Sequenced: peripheral blood. In DNA form, the CDR3 reads TGTGCCAGCAGCAGCCGGGACTATTACAATGAGCAGTTCTTC. It encodes CASSSRDYYNEQFF.